A single sample is the source of the 15 T cell receptor beta chains below, sequenced in a study of T cell repertoires in cytomegalovirus infection. TCRdb recomputed calls from the reads with MiXCR, one row per CDR3 protein. The sample lists approximately 1,000,000 distinct CDR3 sequences; 31% were seen once. These receptors' antigens are unknown. The sequencing here drew on cultured CD8+ T cells from PBMCs, taken from culture after CMV antigen stimulation. The receptors were sampled from a human donor in good health (CMV status not recorded). Some clones in this sample may be carry-over from other donors' samples.

The chain carries TRBV6-2 or TRBV6-3 and TRBJ2-1; D remains unclear. This CDR3 is 12 amino acids long. V was shortened by 4 bases and J by 6 bases, with 7 bases between the two germline ends. The V gene's germline CDR1 is MNHEY and CDR2 SVGEGT. CDR3 amino acids: CASSFDRNEQFF. DNA for the CDR3: TGTGCCAGCAGTTTCGACCGCAATGAGCAGTTCTTC.

CDR3 bases: TGTGCCAGCAGCTTAGCGGTCCGCGGCGTTAGCAATCAGCCCCAGCATTTT. Its translation is CASSLAVRGVSNQPQHF. The chain joins TRBV7-9 to TRBJ1-5; D not certain. The V and J ends lost 0 bases and 0 bases respectively, with 12 bases between them. CDR1 is SEHNR, CDR2 FQNEAQ, per germline (reference sequence). This CDR3 is built from 17 residues.

This chain links TRBV10-3 with TRBJ2-7; D is undetermined. CDR3 size: 13 residues. V was clipped by 3 bases and J by 0 bases, with 6 bases between them. The V gene's germline CDR1 is ENHRY and CDR2 SYGVKD. CDR3 sequence reads: CAISDPSSYEQYV. The CDR3 DNA reads TGTGCCATCAGTGACCCGAGCTCCTACGAGCAGTACGTC.

This clonotype was detected a few times. V and J are TRBV7-6 and TRBJ2-1; a possible D gene is TRBD2 (5 bases). Germline assignment: CDR1 SGHVS and CDR2 FNYEAQ. V dropped 8 bases and J dropped 9 bases, with 11 bases sitting between them. This CDR3 is built from 11 residues. CDR3 amino acids: CASGRVSEQFF. CDR3 bases: TGTGCCAGCGGGCGGGTGAGTGAGCAGTTCTTC.

The sample holds one count of this clonotype. This chain connects TRBV19 to TRBJ2-4; TRBD1 agrees at 8 bases. Trimming removed 9 bases from V and 11 bases from J; junction bases left unmatched: 9. CDR3 length: 12 residues. Germline assignment: CDR1 LNHDA and CDR2 SQIVND (reference sequence). The CDR3 loop reads CASAGSRGLQYF. In DNA, the CDR3 is TGTGCCAGCGCGGGATCCAGGGGGCTTCAGTACTTC.

The chain employs TRBV7-4 and TRBJ2-3; D is unresolved. Germline values: CDR1 SGHVT, CDR2 SQSDAQ. This CDR3 is built from 12 residues. With 8 bases removed from V and 1 base from J, the gap between germline ends came to 7 bases. The chain's CDR3 is CASLIRTDTQYF. CDR3 in DNA: TGTGCCAGCCTAATTCGCACAGATACGCAGTATTTT.

The chain recombines TRBV12-3 or TRBV12-4 with TRBJ2-5, with D possibly TRBD1 on 6 matching bases. With 7 bases removed from V and 4 bases from J, the gap between germline ends came to 19 bases. The CDR3 length is 15 residues. CDR3 protein: CASNNMDSLVETQYF. CDR3 DNA sequence: TGTGCCAGCAACAACATGGACAGTTTGGTAGAGACCCAGTACTTC.

This rearrangement joins TRBV7-7 to TRBJ2-7, with D tentatively TRBD2 (5 bases). Germline-derived CDR1 and CDR2 are SSHAT and FNYEAQ (reference sequence). The CDR3 contains 15 residues. The CDR3 reads CASSFTRHPSYEQYV. CDR3 bases: TGTGCTAGCAGTTTCACTAGGCATCCTTCCTACGAGCAGTACGTC.

This clonotype was seen only a few times. The V call is TRBV6-5, the J call TRBJ2-3; a possible D gene is TRBD2 (6 bases). Germline lookup yields CDR1 MNHEY and CDR2 SVGAGI. The CDR3 is 15 residues long. Between the trimmed V and J ends, which lost 0 bases and 6 bases, there was a span of 13 bases. For the CDR3, the DNA is TGTGCCAGCAGTTACTCGAGATATCGGGAGGATACGCAGTATTTT. It specifies CASSYSRYREDTQYF.

V gene TRBV11-1 combines with J gene TRBJ2-3; 8 bases match TRBD2. Trimming removed 0 bases from V and 3 bases from J; junction bases left unmatched: 11. CDR3 length equals 18 residues. Germline V lookup: CDR1 SGHAT, CDR2 FQDESV (reference sequence). Written as DNA, the CDR3 is TGTGCCAGCAGCTTAGCGTGTGGTGCGGGGGGTTTGACAGATACGCAGTATTTT. As protein: CASSLACGAGGLTDTQYF.

The chain links TRBV7-9 to TRBJ2-7; D is unclear. The germline V gene encodes CDR1 SEHNR and CDR2 FQNEAQ (reference sequence). The length of the CDR3 is 13 residues. V was shortened by 5 bases and J by 7 bases, with 15 bases between the two germline ends. Here the CDR3 reads CASSPGQLKEQYV. CDR3 DNA: TGTGCCAGCAGCCCTGGCCAGTTGAAGGAGCAGTACGTC.

The chain employs TRBV7-9 and TRBJ1-6; the D gene is possibly TRBD1 (5 bases). The germline gives CDR1 SEHNR, CDR2 FQNEAQ (reference sequence). V was clipped by 7 bases and J by 1 base, with 11 bases between them. This CDR3 has 15 residues. The CDR3 is CASTKTASYNSPLHF. In DNA form, the CDR3 reads TGTGCCAGCACCAAGACAGCTTCCTATAATTCACCCCTCCACTTT.

The V call is TRBV6-2 or TRBV6-3, the J call TRBJ2-1; a possible D gene is TRBD1 (6 bases). Trimming removed 2 bases from V and 8 bases from J, with 16 bases in between. The CDR3 has 15 amino acids. CDR1 and CDR2 from the germline V gene are MNHEY and SVGEGT. The CDR3 sequence: CASSYLAGESDEQFF. The CDR3 nucleotides read TGTGCCAGCAGTTACCTGGCAGGGGAGAGCGATGAGCAGTTCTTC.

This clonotype was observed at least ten times. The chain employs TRBV7-6 and TRBJ2-3; D is uncertain. V was cut by 5 bases and J by 4 bases, with 10 bases left in between. From germline, CDR1 is SGHVS and CDR2 FNYEAQ. The CDR3 covers 13 residues. As DNA, the CDR3 is TGTGCCAGCAGCCTCGGAACGTCAGATACGCAGTATTTT. The encoded protein is CASSLGTSDTQYF. The full variable domain, rest sourced from reference TRBV7-6 and TRBJ2-3, is GAGVSQSPRYKVTKRGQDVALRCDPISGHVSLYWYRQALGQGPEFLTYFNYEAQQDKSGLPNDRFSAERPEGSISTLTIQRTEQRDSAMYRCASSLGTSDTQYFGPGTRLTVL.

The chain employs TRBV7-8 and TRBJ1-1, with D tentatively TRBD1 (5 bases). Trimming shortened V by 2 bases and J by 8 bases, and 15 bases separated the two germline ends. The CDR3 has 14 residues. Germline CDR1 reads SGHVS; CDR2 reads FQNEAQ. CDR3 in DNA: TGTGCCAGCAGCTTAAGGGGACGACCCTTCGAAGCTTTCTTT. It is translated as CASSLRGRPFEAFF.